The clone carrying this T cell receptor beta chain was detected once. Its antigen is unidentified. The data originate from a study of OX40 agonist ivuxolimab in advanced cancers. Study summary: At doses from 0.01 to 10 mg/kg, patients were given intravenous ivuxolimab every 2 weeks. General study findings and limits: Doses of 0.1 to 3.0 mg/kg were accompanied by clonal expansion of CD4+ and CD8+ blood T cells by week 6.

The CDR3 sequence is 18 residues long. Germline lookup yields CDR1 SGHRS and CDR2 YFSETQ. Trimming at V came to 0 bases and at J to 2 bases, leaving 12 bases not matched to a gene. Sequencing used immunoSEQ multiplex PCR; TCRdb keeps in-frame clones, though not all of them. Of under 70,000 clones listed, about nine tenths are singletons. The rearrangement links TRBV5-1 to TRBJ2-5; 8 nucleotides align to TRBD2. The source was CD4+ or CD8+ T cells sorted from blood, collected in a trial of the OX40 agonist ivuxolimab. The clonotype originates from an adult with an advanced solid tumor such as melanoma, head and neck, liver or kidney cancer. In DNA, the CDR3 is TGCGCCAGCAGCTTGGGAACTAGCGGAGGAAACGGACAAGAGACCCAGTACTTC. This codes for CASSLGTSGGNGQETQYF. The whole variable domain, remainder taken from reference TRBV5-1 and TRBJ2-5, is KAGVTQTPRYLIKTRGQQVTLSCSPISGHRSVSWYQQTPGQGLQFLFEYFSETQRNKGNFPGRFSGRQFSNSRSEMNVSTLELGDSALYLCASSLGTSGGNGQETQYFGPGTRLLVL.